The T cell receptor (beta chain) under discussion was sequenced for a study of tumor-infiltrating lymphocytes in oesophageal squamous cell carcinoma. This clonotype is labeled as medium-sized. In germline, CDR1 is SEHNR, CDR2 FQNEAQ (reference sequence). V lost 1 base, J lost 2 bases, and 17 bases lay in between. The CDR3 contains 18 residues. TCRdb analysed the PCR reads with MiXCR anew, one entry per CDR3 protein. The data show 2,500 to 3,000 distinct CDR3 sequences, 15% seen once. This sequence originates from a male donor with esophageal squamous cell carcinoma. Sequenced input: esophageal tumor tissue. The chain employs TRBV7-9 and TRBJ2-2; D possibly matches TRBD1 or TRBD2 (5 bases each). CDR3 amino acids: CASSLVLGLGGNTGELFF. The CDR3, as DNA: TGTGCCAGCAGCTTAGTCCTCGGCCTTGGGGGAAACACCGGGGAGCTGTTTTTT.